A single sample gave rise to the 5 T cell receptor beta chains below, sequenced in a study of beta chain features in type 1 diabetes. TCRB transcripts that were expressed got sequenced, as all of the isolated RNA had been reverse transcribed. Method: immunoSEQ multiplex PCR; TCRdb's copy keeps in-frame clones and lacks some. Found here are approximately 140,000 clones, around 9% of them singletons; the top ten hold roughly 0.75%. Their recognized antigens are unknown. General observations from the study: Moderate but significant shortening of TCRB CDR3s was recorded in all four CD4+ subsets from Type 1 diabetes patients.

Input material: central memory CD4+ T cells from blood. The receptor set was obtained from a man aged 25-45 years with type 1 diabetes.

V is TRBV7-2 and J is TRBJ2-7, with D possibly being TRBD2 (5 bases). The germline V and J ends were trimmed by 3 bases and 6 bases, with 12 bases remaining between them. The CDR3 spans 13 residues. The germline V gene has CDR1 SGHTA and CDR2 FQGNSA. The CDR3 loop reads CASSFGMVLEQYF. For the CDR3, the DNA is TGTGCCAGCAGCTTCGGGATGGTTCTCGAGCAGTACTTC.

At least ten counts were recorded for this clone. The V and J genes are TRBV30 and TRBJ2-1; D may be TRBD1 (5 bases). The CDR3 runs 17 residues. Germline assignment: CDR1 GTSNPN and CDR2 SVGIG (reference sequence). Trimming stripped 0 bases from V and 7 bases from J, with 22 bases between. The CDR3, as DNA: TGTGCCTGGAGTGTTGCAGGGCCTAGTCCGGTGAGGAATGAGCAGTTCTTC. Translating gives CAWSVAGPSPVRNEQFF.

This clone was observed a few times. CDR3 sequence (DNA): TGTGCCAGCAGTTACCCGGGGACAAGTGGGGCCAACGTCCTGACTTTC. Translation: CASSYPGTSGANVLTF. The chain couples TRBV6-6 to TRBJ2-6, with a weak D call TRBD1 (6 bases). The CDR3 is 16 amino acids. V gave up 2 bases and J gave up 3 bases, with 11 bases separating them. CDR1 is MNHNY, CDR2 SVGAGI, per germline (reference sequence).

Here the CDR3 DNA reads TGTGCCAGCAGCTTGACCGGGAATAGGGACGAGCAGTACTTC. The encoded protein is CASSLTGNRDEQYF. The rearrangement links TRBV5-5 to TRBJ2-7; D is possibly TRBD2 (5 bases). The CDR3 is 14 amino acids. Trimming shortened V by 1 base and J by 5 bases, and 13 bases separated the two germline ends. Germline V lookup: CDR1 SGHKS, CDR2 YYEKEE (reference sequence).

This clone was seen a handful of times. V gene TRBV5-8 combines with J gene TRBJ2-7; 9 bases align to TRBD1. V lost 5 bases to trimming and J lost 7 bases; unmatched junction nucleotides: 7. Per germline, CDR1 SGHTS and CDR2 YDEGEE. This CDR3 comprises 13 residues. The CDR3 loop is CASRRTGAREQYF. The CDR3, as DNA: TGTGCCAGCAGACGGACAGGGGCTAGGGAGCAGTACTTC.